This T cell receptor (beta chain) was recovered during a study of shared clonotypes between healthy human individuals. The method was immunoSEQ multiplex PCR; TCRdb's version includes in-frame clones alone and lacks a portion of them. The sample has about 480,000 clones, 60% to 80% seen once. Trimming removed 7 bases from V and 0 bases from J, with 12 bases in between. Germline loops: CDR1 SQVTM, CDR2 ANQGSEA. The CDR3 is made up of 13 amino acids. Material: PBMCs. This rearrangement joins TRBV29-1 to TRBJ1-1; possible D gene TRBD1, 6 bases. The TCR sequence derives from a woman in her forties in good health. Some clones in this sample may be carry-over from other donors' samples. The CDR3, as DNA: TGCAGCGCGAACAGGGATATGAACACTGAAGCTTTCTTT. This encodes CSANRDMNTEAFF.